These T cell receptor beta chains were read from a single sample in a study of T-cell memory formation after mild COVID-19. In TCRdb, the 5' RACE reads were re-called with MiXCR into one record per CDR3 protein. The data show hundreds of thousands of distinct CDR3 sequences, roughly an eighth seen once. What was sequenced was PBMCs or a T cell subset sorted from them (not recorded which). Receptor source: a man younger than 35 who had mild COVID-19 (a few samples of this study predate the infection). Cell type and time point are not known. CDR3s include the opening cysteine and the closing phenylalanine or tryptophan. D genes are given only for firm matches. Clone size is shown for a subset of rows, as once, few, many or a class of expanded clone.

clone_size	v_call	d_call	j_call	cdr3_nt	cdr3_aa
NA	TRBV6-2/TRBV6-3	NA	TRBJ1-5	TGTGCCAGCAGTTATACCAAGGGGAGGCTCAATCAGCCCCAGCATTTT	CASSYTKGRLNQPQHF
NA	TRBV27	NA	TRBJ2-3	TGTGCCAGCAGTTTAGGGTTTCATACGCAGTATTTT	CASSLGFHTQYF
NA	TRBV7-9	NA	TRBJ2-7	TGTGCCAGCAGGTCCGCGGAGTGGAGCTCCTACGAGCAGTACTTC	CASRSAEWSSYEQYF
NA	TRBV7-9	NA	TRBJ2-3	TGTGCCAGCAGCTCGAGGACTCAAAGGGGCACAGATACGCAGTATTTT	CASSSRTQRGTDTQYF
few	TRBV5-1	NA	TRBJ1-3	TGCGCCAGCAGCCCCACAGACTCTGGAAACACCATATATTTT	CASSPTDSGNTIYF
many	TRBV24-1	TRBD2	TRBJ2-3	TGTGCCACCAGTGGGGAGTCCGGGGGGGCGGAAGATACGCAGTATTTT	CATSGESGGAEDTQYF
NA	TRBV14	TRBD1	TRBJ2-7	TGTGCCAGCAGCCAAGATCGGAGACAGGGCTACGAGCAGTACTTC	CASSQDRRQGYEQYF
few	TRBV6-2/TRBV6-3	NA	TRBJ1-6	TGTGCCAGCAGTTACTCAGGACGTTCACCCCTCCACTTT	CASSYSGRSPLHF
once	TRBV4-2	NA	TRBJ2-6	TGTGCCAGCAGCCAAGATGACAGCTCTGGGGCCAACGTCCTGACTTTC	CASSQDDSSGANVLTF
few	TRBV7-2	NA	TRBJ2-7	TGTGCCAGCAGCTTAGCCGCGCGAGGGGACGAGCAGTACTTC	CASSLAARGDEQYF
NA	TRBV7-2	NA	TRBJ2-3	TGTGCCAGCAGCCCTGGTTACAGCGGGTTCACTAGCACAGATACGCAGTATTTT	CASSPGYSGFTSTDTQYF
NA	TRBV10-1	NA	TRBJ2-3	TGCGCCAGCAGTGATGGGTATACGCAGTATTTT	CASSDGYTQYF
NA	TRBV7-8	NA	TRBJ1-5	TGTGCCAGCAGCTTTCCAGGGGTGGGCAATCAGCCCCAGCATTTT	CASSFPGVGNQPQHF